There are a few counts of the clone carrying this T cell receptor beta chain. The antigen remains unidentified. Using RNA transcripts as the source, TCR beta CDR3 regions were amplified. First-round RT-PCR of the TCR CDR3 relied on the HTBI primer set. TCRdb reanalysed the multiplex PCR reads using MiXCR and keeps one entry per CDR3 protein. The data hold approximately 600,000 distinct CDR3 sequences, with roughly 15% observed a single time. These data come from a study of T cells in Graves' hyperthyroidism and ophthalmopathy. Study summary: Any treatment followed the collection of peripheral blood at initial diagnosis.

The CDR3 spans 11 residues. Trimming removed 6 bases at V and 7 bases at J, with 9 bases between. Study outcomes and limitations: Expanded thyroid clonotypes (above 0.001) were mostly also found in blood.

This clonotype originated in a middle-aged woman with Graves' ophthalmopathy. Sequenced sample: blood. This chain connects TRBV12-3 or TRBV12-4 to TRBJ1-1; D remains unclear. DNA for the CDR3: TGTGCCAGCAGATGGACGGATGAAGCTTTCTTT. Protein: CASRWTDEAFF.